This TCR beta chain was documented in a study of T cell responses to AZD1222 COVID-19 vaccine. The V and J ends lost 0 bases and 2 bases respectively, with 8 bases between them. Germline V gene data show CDR1 as KGHDR and CDR2 as SFDVKD. The CDR3 consists of 15 residues. This table comes from immunoSEQ multiplex PCR, and its TCRdb copy is limited to in-frame clones, with some not included. Altogether 150,000 or so clones are present, approximately 88% being singletons, with the ten largest covering 1.5% to 2%. V is TRBV24-1 and J is TRBJ2-3, with D unclear. The source material was peripheral blood, sampled on day 0 of AZD1222 vaccination. This TCR was recovered from an adult in good health. CDR3 bases: TGTGCCACCAGTGATTTGGGCCAGCTCACAGATACGCAGTATTTT. Translation gives CATSDLGQLTDTQYF.